The 26 T cell receptor beta chains reported below all come from one sample, sequenced in a study of T cell responses to AZD1222 COVID-19 vaccine. Here immunoSEQ multiplex PCR was the method, and the copy in TCRdb shows in-frame clones only, minus some. The sample holds more than 50,000 clones; about 89% are singletons and the top ten take less than 2%. The material was peripheral blood, obtained on day 0 of AZD1222 vaccination. These receptors were obtained from an adult in good health.

The chain uses TRBV9 and TRBJ2-1; 9 positions match TRBD2. This CDR3 has 15 amino acids. V was pared by 0 bases and J by 9 bases, with 7 bases of the junction left unmatched. Germline lookup yields CDR1 SGDLS and CDR2 YYNGEE. In DNA form, the CDR3 reads TGTGCCAGCAGCGTAGCTAGCGGGATGTCGGGTGAGCAGTTCTTC. It specifies CASSVASGMSGEQFF. The full variable domain, rest sourced from reference TRBV9 and TRBJ2-1, is DSGVTQTPKHLITATGQRVTLRCSPRSGDLSVYWYQQSLDQGLQFLIQYYNGEERAKGNILERFSAQQFPDLHSELNLSSLELGDSALYFCASSVASGMSGEQFFGPGTRLTVL.

This rearrangement joins TRBV11-2 to TRBJ2-1, with 7 nucleotides matching TRBD1. The CDR3 covers 15 residues. The J segment lost 0 bases and the V segment lost 4 bases, leaving 3 bases of the junction unmatched. The germline V gene encodes CDR1 SGHAT and CDR2 FQNNGV. The DNA of the CDR3 is TGTGCCAGCAGCTCGGGACAGAGCTCCTACAATGAGCAGTTCTTC. Residues: CASSSGQSSYNEQFF.

CDR3: CASSFSGGVNEQFF. The CDR3 region has the DNA TGTGCCAGCAGTTTTAGCGGGGGTGTGAATGAGCAGTTCTTC. The J gene is TRBJ2-1, the V gene TRBV28; TRBD2 agrees at 9 bases. The CDR3 is 14 residues long. CDR1 and CDR2 (germline): MDHEN, SYDVKM. V lost 3 bases to trimming and J lost 7 bases; unmatched junction nucleotides: 4.

V and J are TRBV7-2 and TRBJ2-5; D may be TRBD2 (5 bases). Germline CDR1 and CDR2: SGHTA and FQGNSA. With 5 bases removed from V and 2 bases from J, the gap between germline ends came to 15 bases. The CDR3 is 15 residues long. In DNA form, the CDR3 reads TGTGCCAGCAGCATCGGTCTAGCAGTTCAAGAGACCCAGTACTTC. It codes for CASSIGLAVQETQYF.

This chain links TRBV6-2 or TRBV6-3 with TRBJ2-7, with 8 bases identical to TRBD2. The CDR3 spans 15 residues. The junction had 9 bases not matched to a gene; V was cut back by 5 bases and J by 3 bases. Germline V gene lookup returns CDR1 MNHEY and CDR2 SVGEGT. For the CDR3, the DNA is TGTGCCAGCAGTACCACAGCTAGCGGGCTCTACGAGCAGTACTTC. It yields the protein CASSTTASGLYEQYF.

CDR3 region: CATSDEASGSRDTQYF. CDR3 coding DNA: TGTGCCACCAGTGATGAGGCTAGCGGGAGTAGGGATACGCAGTATTTT. This chain uses TRBV24-1 with TRBJ2-3; 10 nucleotides agree with TRBD2. The trim removed 3 bases at V and 6 bases at J, leaving 8 bases unmatched. The CDR3 spans 16 residues. CDR1 KGHDR and CDR2 SFDVKD come from the germline V gene.

This clone came up a few times. Here the CDR3 DNA reads TGTGCCAGCAGTGCTCCGACTAGCGGGAGAGTAAATGAGCAGTTCTTC. The encoded protein is CASSAPTSGRVNEQFF. This sequence joins TRBV6-1 and TRBJ2-1; 12 bases are shared with TRBD2. The CDR3 length is 16 residues. Trimming took 4 bases from V and 7 from J; bases not matched to a gene: 8. CDR1 is MNHNS, CDR2 SASEGT, per germline.

The chain couples TRBV7-9 to TRBJ1-6; D remains ambiguous. With 5 bases removed from V and 2 bases from J, the gap between germline ends came to 10 bases. This CDR3 has 15 residues. Germline loops: CDR1 SEHNR, CDR2 FQNEAQ (reference sequence). DNA for the CDR3: TGTGCCAGCAGCCGAGACGGGGCCTATAATTCACCCCTCCACTTT. It is translated as CASSRDGAYNSPLHF.

This chain connects TRBV9 to TRBJ1-1; D call uncertain. Trimming took off 0 bases at V and 1 base at J, with 10 bases between the two ends. The germline gives CDR1 SGDLS, CDR2 YYNGEE. The CDR3 has 15 amino acids. This CDR3 is CASSVVHLSNTEAFF. In DNA form, the CDR3 reads TGTGCCAGCAGCGTAGTCCACCTTTCGAACACTGAAGCTTTCTTT.

The chain couples TRBV15 to TRBJ2-5; D not resolved. The germline CDR1 and CDR2 sequences are LNHNV and YYDKDF (reference sequence). This CDR3 has 13 residues. V was clipped by 6 bases and J by 1 base, with 9 bases between them. The CDR3 is CATSLSFQETQYF. CDR3 nucleotides: TGTGCCACCAGTCTCTCGTTCCAAGAGACCCAGTACTTC.

The gene calls are TRBV19 and TRBJ2-2, with D unresolved. Germline assignment: CDR1 LNHDA and CDR2 SQIVND (reference sequence). V lost 6 bases and J lost 9, with 14 bases in between. This CDR3 has 13 residues. CDR3 amino acids: CASRGTTPRELFF. Written as DNA, the CDR3 is TGTGCCAGTAGGGGTACCACCCCGCGGGAGCTGTTTTTT. The whole variable domain, filled in from reference TRBV19 and TRBJ2-2, reads DGGITQSPKYLFRKEGQNVTLSCEQNLNHDAMYWYRQDPGQGLRLIYYSQIVNDFQKGDIAEGYSVSREKKESFPLTVTSAQKNPTAFYLCASRGTTPRELFFGEGSRLTVL.

This clone was counted a single time. V usage is TRBV28 and J usage is TRBJ1-6; tentative D call: TRBD1 (6 bases). The CDR3 length is 13 residues. The germline V and J ends were trimmed by 7 bases and 11 bases, with 15 bases remaining between them. Germline assignment: CDR1 MDHEN and CDR2 SYDVKM. The CDR3 sequence: CASIGSEGAPLHF. In nucleotides, the CDR3 is TGTGCCAGCATAGGAAGTGAGGGGGCACCCCTCCACTTT. The whole variable domain, remainder taken from reference TRBV28 and TRBJ1-6, is DVKVTQSSRYLVKRTGEKVFLECVQDMDHENMFWYRQDPGLGLRLIYFSYDVKMKEKGDIPEGYSVSREKKERFSLILESASTNQTSMYLCASIGSEGAPLHFGNGTRLTVT.

The chain uses TRBV30 and TRBJ1-5; 7 nucleotides agree with TRBD1. With V trimmed by 1 base and J by 6 bases, 9 bases remained unmatched. Germline loops: CDR1 GTSNPN, CDR2 SVGIG (reference sequence). CDR3 length equals 15 residues. The CDR3 sequence: CAWSAGGGDGQPQHF. Written as DNA, the CDR3 is TGTGCCTGGAGTGCAGGGGGAGGGGATGGTCAGCCCCAGCATTTT.

This chain links TRBV9 with TRBJ2-3; TRBD2 matches 14 bases. J gave up 6 bases and V 2 bases, and 5 bases lay outside the gene matches. This CDR3 has 16 amino acids. CDR1 is SGDLS and CDR2 is YYNGEE in the germline V gene. CDR3 sequence: CASSVTSGRALDTQYF. CDR3 in DNA: TGTGCCAGCAGCGTGACTAGCGGGAGGGCTTTGGATACGCAGTATTTT.

The V call is TRBV7-8, the J call TRBJ1-2; a possible D gene is TRBD1 (5 bases). CDR1 is SGHVS and CDR2 is FQNEAQ in the germline V gene. This CDR3 region has 15 residues. V gave up 5 bases and J gave up 8 bases, with 21 bases separating them. CDR3 protein: CASSLTRDGTMGYTF. The CDR3 nucleotides are TGTGCCAGCAGCCTCACCCGGGACGGGACTATGGGCTACACCTTC.

The J gene is TRBJ2-5, the V gene TRBV9, with unresolved D. Germline V gene lookup returns CDR1 SGDLS and CDR2 YYNGEE. The V and J ends lost 1 base and 2 bases respectively, with 15 bases between them. The CDR3 contains 16 residues. The DNA for the CDR3 is TGTGCCAGCAGCGTAAGTCCCGCTGGTCCTCAAGAGACCCAGTACTTC. Translation: CASSVSPAGPQETQYF.

The J gene is TRBJ1-1, the V gene TRBV5-1; D is ambiguous. The CDR3 length is 13 residues. The V end lost 1 base, the J end lost 0 bases, and 4 bases lay between the germline ends. Per germline, CDR1 SGHRS and CDR2 YFSETQ. CDR3 sequence: CASSLSMNTEAFF. The CDR3 nucleotides are TGCGCCAGCAGCTTGTCCATGAACACTGAAGCTTTCTTT. The whole variable domain, filled in from reference TRBV5-1 and TRBJ1-1, reads KAGVTQTPRYLIKTRGQQVTLSCSPISGHRSVSWYQQTPGQGLQFLFEYFSETQRNKGNFPGRFSGRQFSNSRSEMNVSTLELGDSALYLCASSLSMNTEAFFGQGTRLTVV.

The genes are TRBV7-6 and TRBJ2-1; weak D call: TRBD1 (5 bases). Germline V gives CDR1 SGHVS, CDR2 FNYEAQ. The germline V and J ends were trimmed by 5 bases and 7 bases, with 18 bases remaining between them. The CDR3 length is 15 residues. CDR3 loop: CASSPDSTSRNEQFF. The CDR3 DNA is TGTGCCAGCAGCCCCGACAGTACGTCGAGGAATGAGCAGTTCTTC.

CDR3 region: CASSLGVTRYQFF. The DNA for the CDR3 is TGTGCCAGCAGCTTAGGCGTCACTAGATATCAGTTCTTC. The chain uses TRBV7-8 and TRBJ2-1, with a possible D match to TRBD2 (5 bases). Germline CDR1 reads SGHVS; CDR2 reads FQNEAQ. Trimming took 1 base from V and 13 from J, leaving 14 bases between them. The CDR3 covers 13 residues.

To note about this clone: No DNA is shown, since the ends of the CDR3 on it are uncertain; the CDR3 is the one TCRdb lists. V and J are TRBV21-1 and TRBJ2-5; the D call in the table, TRBD2, was not verified against the DNA. TRBV21-1 is assigned pseudogene status. The length of the CDR3 is 17 amino acids, counting both ends. The CDR3 is CASSKAFGVGAGETQYF.

This chain joins TRBV28 and TRBJ1-6; the D is unclear. The length of the CDR3 is 15 residues. Germline CDR1 MDHEN, CDR2 SYDVKM. V was trimmed by 2 bases and J by 8 bases, leaving 13 bases between them. In nucleotides, the CDR3 is TGTGCCAGCAGTTTACATGGGGTGGGTGATTCACCCCTCCACTTT. It specifies CASSLHGVGDSPLHF.

The chain links TRBV6-5 to TRBJ2-1; TRBD1 aligns across 7 bases. V dropped 7 bases and J dropped 6; count of bases not matched to a gene: 12. CDR3 size: 15 residues. Germline CDR1 and CDR2: MNHEY and SVGAGI. The CDR3 DNA sequence: TGTGCCAGCAAGAGGGGGCGGATGGTTTTCAATGAGCAGTTCTTC. It yields the protein CASKRGRMVFNEQFF.

This chain joins TRBV19 and TRBJ1-5; TRBD1 might be the D (6 bases). The CDR3 extends over 16 amino acids. V lost 2 bases to trimming and J lost 3 bases, with 14 bases between them. The germline V gene encodes CDR1 LNHDA and CDR2 SQIVND (reference sequence). As DNA, the CDR3 is TGTGCCAGTAGTATATCTGGGGGGGGCCCCAATCAGCCCCAGCATTTT. Amino acids: CASSISGGGPNQPQHF.

The V call is TRBV28, the J call TRBJ1-1; D is perhaps TRBD1 (5 bases). The CDR3 extends over 15 amino acids. CDR1 and CDR2 from the germline V gene are MDHEN and SYDVKM. Trimming pared 7 bases from V and 1 base from J, leaving 16 bases between. CDR3 DNA: TGTGCCAGCACTCCCGGGGGGGGAACGAACACTGAAGCTTTCTTT. It yields the protein CASTPGGGTNTEAFF.

The genes are TRBV7-2 and TRBJ1-1; 8 bases are a match to TRBD1. The CDR3 length is 15 residues. In germline, CDR1 is SGHTA, CDR2 FQGNSA. The junction had 10 bases not matched to a gene; V was cut back by 5 bases and J by 5 bases. The CDR3 nucleotides are TGTGCCAGCAGCACACAACCGGGACAGGTGACTGAAGCTTTCTTT. Its translation: CASSTQPGQVTEAFF.

This chain connects TRBV24-1 to TRBJ1-5, with 7 bases that match TRBD1. With 5 bases clipped from V and 4 bases from J, the junction kept 7 bases outside the gene matches. There are 15 residues in the CDR3. Germline CDR1 reads KGHDR; CDR2 reads SFDVKD. CDR3 nucleotide sequence: TGTGCCACCAGTGCCGCCGGGACAGAGAATCAGCCCCAGCATTTT. This codes for CATSAAGTENQPQHF.